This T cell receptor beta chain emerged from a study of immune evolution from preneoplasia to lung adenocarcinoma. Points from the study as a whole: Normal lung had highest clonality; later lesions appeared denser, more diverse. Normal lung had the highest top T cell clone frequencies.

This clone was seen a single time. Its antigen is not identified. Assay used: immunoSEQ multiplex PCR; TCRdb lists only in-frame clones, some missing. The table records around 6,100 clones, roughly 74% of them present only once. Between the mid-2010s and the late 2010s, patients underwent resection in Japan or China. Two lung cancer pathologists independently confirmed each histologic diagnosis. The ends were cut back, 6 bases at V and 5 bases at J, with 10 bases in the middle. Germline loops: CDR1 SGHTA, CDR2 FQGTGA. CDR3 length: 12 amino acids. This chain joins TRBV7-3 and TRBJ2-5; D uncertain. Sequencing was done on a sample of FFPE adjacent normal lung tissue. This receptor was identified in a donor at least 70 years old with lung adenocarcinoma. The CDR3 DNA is TGTGCCAGCAGTTCAACAAGTGAGACCCAGTACTTC. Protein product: CASSSTSETQYF.